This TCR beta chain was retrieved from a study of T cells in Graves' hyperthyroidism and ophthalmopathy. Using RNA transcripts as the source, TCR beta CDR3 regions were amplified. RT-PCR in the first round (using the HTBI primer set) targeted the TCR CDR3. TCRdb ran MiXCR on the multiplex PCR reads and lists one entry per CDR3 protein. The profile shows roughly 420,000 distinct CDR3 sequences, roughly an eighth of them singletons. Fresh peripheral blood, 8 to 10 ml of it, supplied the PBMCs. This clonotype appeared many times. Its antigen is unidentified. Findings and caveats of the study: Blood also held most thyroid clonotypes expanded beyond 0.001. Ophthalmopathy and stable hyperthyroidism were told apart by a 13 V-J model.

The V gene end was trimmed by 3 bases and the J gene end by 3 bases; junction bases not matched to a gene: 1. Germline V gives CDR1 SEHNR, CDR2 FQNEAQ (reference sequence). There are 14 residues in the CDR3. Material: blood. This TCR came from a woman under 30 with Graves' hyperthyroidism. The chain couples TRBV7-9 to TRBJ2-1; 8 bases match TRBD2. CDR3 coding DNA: TGTGCCAGCAGCTTCCGGGAGGGCTACAATGAGCAGTTCTTC. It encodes CASSFREGYNEQFF.